This T cell receptor (beta chain) was sequenced during a study of graft-versus-host responses after intestinal transplantation. Note on this clone: The antigen is not known.

The data were produced by immunoSEQ multiplex PCR, yet TCRdb's version contains in-frame clones alone and is incomplete. Among about 120,000 clones listed, 90% to 95% were seen once. The V gene's germline CDR1 is KGHSH and CDR2 LQKENI. CDR3 size: 15 residues. Deletions cut 1 base from V and 1 base from J, with 10 bases between. This chain connects TRBV18 to TRBJ2-5; D is undetermined. Here the sequenced sample was unstimulated CD4+ T cells sorted from spleen or lymph node cells, taken before intestinal transplant. The source of this sequence is a human donor who received an intestinal transplant. The CDR3 nucleotides read TGTGCCAGCTCACCACGCCGAGCAACCCAAGAGACCCAGTACTTC. Residues: CASSPRRATQETQYF.